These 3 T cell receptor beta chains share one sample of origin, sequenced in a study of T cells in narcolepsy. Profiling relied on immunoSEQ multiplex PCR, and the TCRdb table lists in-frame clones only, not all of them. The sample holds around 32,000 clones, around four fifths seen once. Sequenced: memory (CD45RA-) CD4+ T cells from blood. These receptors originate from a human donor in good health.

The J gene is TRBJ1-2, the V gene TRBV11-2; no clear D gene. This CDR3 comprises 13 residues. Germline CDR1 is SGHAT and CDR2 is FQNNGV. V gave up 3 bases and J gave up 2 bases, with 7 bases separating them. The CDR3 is CASSFGGNYGYTF. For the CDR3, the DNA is TGTGCCAGCAGCTTCGGAGGAAACTATGGCTACACCTTC.

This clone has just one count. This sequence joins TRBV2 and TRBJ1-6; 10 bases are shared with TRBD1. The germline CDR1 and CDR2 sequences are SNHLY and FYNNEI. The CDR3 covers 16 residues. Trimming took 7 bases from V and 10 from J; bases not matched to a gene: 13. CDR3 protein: CASNPGWTGGSSPLHF. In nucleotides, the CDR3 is TGTGCCAGCAACCCTGGCTGGACAGGGGGGAGCTCACCCCTCCACTTT.

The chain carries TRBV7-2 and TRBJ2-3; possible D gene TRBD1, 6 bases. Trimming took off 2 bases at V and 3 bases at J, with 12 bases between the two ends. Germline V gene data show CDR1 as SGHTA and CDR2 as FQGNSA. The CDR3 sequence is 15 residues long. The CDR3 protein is CASSLQDRRTDTQYF. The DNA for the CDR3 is TGTGCCAGCAGCTTACAAGACAGGAGGACAGATACGCAGTATTTT.